Detailed here is one T cell receptor beta chain. What it binds is unknown. Healthy people donating bone marrow made up the donors. The record originates from a study of cytomegalovirus exposure and HLA in healthy donors. CDR1 and CDR2 (germline): SNHLY, FYNNEI. Trimming took 0 bases from V and 6 from J; bases not matched to a gene: 4. This CDR3 has 15 residues. The PCR ran on 60 Vbeta and 13 Jbeta primers. Generated by immunoSEQ multiplex PCR, the TCRdb table keeps only in-frame clones and is missing some. The table records over 50,000 clones, about four fifths of them present only once. Study results and caveats: In a later analysis, productive TCRs from donors in an Asian-associated ancestry cluster reportedly carried fewer N-insertions than the cohort mean.

The source material was PBMCs. This receptor was obtained from a man aged 35-49 years in good health and CMV-seronegative. The chain has TRBV2 and TRBJ1-2, with 10 bases fitting TRBD1. CDR3 DNA: TGTGCCAGCAGTGAAGCCGGGGACAGGGGCCATGGCTACACCTTC. It yields the protein CASSEAGDRGHGYTF.